The clone carrying this T cell receptor (beta chain) was observed a handful of times. Its antigen remains unidentified. TCRdb independently ran MiXCR on the 5' RACE reads; one entry per CDR3 protein. The repertoire holds under 600,000 distinct CDR3 sequences, with roughly a fifth as singletons. The CDR3 covers 15 residues. Germline V lookup: CDR1 MNHNY, CDR2 SVGAGI (reference sequence). V lost 5 bases to trimming and J lost 5 bases; unmatched junction nucleotides: 10. This sample is part of a study of T-cell memory formation after mild COVID-19. Study-level information: TCR clusters were largely donor specific.

Study conclusions and caveats: Researchers found some responding clones in pre-infection memory, a sign that cross-reactive memory joined. CD4/CD8 balance characterized clones contracting day 15 to 85, and CD4+ skew characterized later expanders. CM and EM subsets held most contracting CD4+ clones; EMRA held CD8+ ones.

This chain uses TRBV6-6 with TRBJ1-1, with 8 bases matching TRBD1. Sequencing was performed on PBMCs or a T cell subset sorted from them (not recorded which). The clonotype was recovered from an adult woman who had mild COVID-19 (a few samples of this study predate the infection). Cell type and time point are not known. Here the CDR3 reads CASSTWTGSGTEAFF. As DNA, the CDR3 is TGTGCCAGCAGTACCTGGACAGGGTCTGGAACTGAAGCTTTCTTT.